These 4 T cell receptor beta chains originate from one sample sequenced in a study of blood T cells in healthy people across ages. A second PCR of about 7 to 12 cycles used a sample-barcoded 5' primer and a J-beta primer mix. TCRdb fed the 5' RACE reads into MiXCR, producing one record per CDR3 protein. The sample includes about 570,000 distinct CDR3 sequences, 25% to 30% of them seen just once. Sequencing was performed on blood. The receptors derive from a woman between 65 and 79 years old in good health.

The rearrangement links TRBV20-1 to TRBJ2-1; 10 nucleotides match TRBD1. J lost 7 bases, V lost 4 bases, and 16 bases had no gene match. This CDR3 has 17 residues. CDR1 is DFQATT, CDR2 SNEGSKA, per germline (reference sequence). CDR3 loop: CSATGQGKEMRGNEQFF. The CDR3 DNA is TGCAGTGCTACGGGACAGGGGAAAGAAATGCGGGGTAATGAGCAGTTCTTC.

The chain joins TRBV20-1 to TRBJ2-7; TRBD2 agrees at 8 bases. This CDR3 is 13 amino acids long. The germline V gene has CDR1 DFQATT and CDR2 SNEGSKA (reference sequence). The V segment lost 1 base and the J segment 2 bases; nucleotides outside the gene matches: 1. DNA for the CDR3: TGCAGTGCTAGAGGAGCGGGGGCCTACGAGCAGTACTTC. This sequence encodes CSARGAGAYEQYF.

J is TRBJ2-1 and V is TRBV5-1; D is possibly TRBD1 (5 bases). V shed 4 bases and J shed 5 bases, with 16 bases lying between them. CDR3 length: 15 residues. CDR1 SGHRS and CDR2 YFSETQ come from the germline V gene. The CDR3 sequence: CASSQMGPEHNEQFF. CDR3 in DNA: TGCGCCAGCAGCCAGATGGGGCCAGAACACAATGAGCAGTTCTTC.

In this sample, this clonotype turned up a few times. This chain connects TRBV12-5 to TRBJ2-6; unclear D gene. Germline values: CDR1 LGHNT, CDR2 FRNRAP. CDR3 size: 14 residues. The V end was cut by 5 bases, the J end by 0 bases, with 5 bases between. Here the CDR3 reads CASGPPSGANVLTF. For the CDR3, the DNA is TGTGCTAGTGGTCCCCCCTCTGGGGCCAACGTCCTGACTTTC.